This TCR beta chain stems from a study of vaccination effects on CD4 cells after COVID-19. As for this clone: What it recognizes is unknown.

Here immunoSEQ multiplex PCR was the method, and the copy in TCRdb shows in-frame clones only, minus some. The sample shows about 64,000 clones, just under 80% of them seen only once. The CDR3 sequence is 12 residues long. The V and J ends lost 6 bases and 10 bases, in that order; junction bases with no gene match: 4. Looked up from germline, CDR1 is MNHEY and CDR2 is SVGEGT. Antigen-specific CD4+ T cells were expanded (with viral peptide pools) by the ViraFEST assay ahead of sequencing. When roughly eleven days of culture had elapsed, CD4+ T cells were isolated. Participants each got two BNT162b2 or mRNA-1273 vaccine doses. Each culture well received over 1.5 million PBMC. These cells were then cultured in IMDM with approximately 10 IU/ml IL-2 and roughly 10 ug/ml peptides.

Sequencing used CD4+ T cells from PBMCs cultured with HCoV-OC43 spike peptides, obtained after COVID-19 vaccination. Subset denoted: HCoV-OC43 spike overlapping peptide pool stimulation. The sequence derives from a human donor who received a COVID-19 vaccine. The rearrangement uses TRBV6-2 or TRBV6-3 and TRBJ2-7, with 12 bases matching TRBD2. As DNA, the CDR3 is TGTGCCAGCAGCGGACTAGCGGGGCGACAGTACGTC. Its protein product is CASSGLAGRQYV.